The 22 T cell receptor beta chains presented below share a single source sample, sequenced in a study of shared clonotypes between healthy human individuals (dated by TCRdb to about 2020). Libraries were constructed by the immunoSEQ multiplex PCR assay. Not all clones reach the TCRdb copy of this immuneACCESS table, which keeps in-frame sequences only. Checked studies attribute under half of the gap to unresolved V genes and leave the rest unexplained. In all, the sample holds over 2 million clones, and roughly 94% of those were seen once. The biggest ten clones account for roughly 0.13% of the sample. The sequencing sample was made of naive CD4+ T cells sorted from blood. According to the study, the label for this sample's cell subset or site signals: CD45RA+ positively selected. The receptors were gathered from a man younger than 30 in good health.

The CDR3 nucleotides are TGTGCCAGCAGCTTACTATTCCAAGAGACCCAGTACTTC. It encodes CASSLLFQETQYF. The chain uses TRBV11-3 and TRBJ2-5; D gene ambiguous. V was trimmed by 2 bases and J by 1 base, leaving 5 bases between them. Per the germline V gene, CDR1 is SGHNT and CDR2 is YENEEA. The CDR3 has 13 residues.

The chain recombines TRBV18 with TRBJ1-6; 7 bases align to TRBD1. Per the germline V gene, CDR1 is KGHSH and CDR2 is LQKENI. V lost 3 bases and J lost 11; bases outside the gene matches: 7. The length of the CDR3 is 14 residues. The CDR3, as DNA: TGTGCCAGCTCACCCGACAGGGACTTGCCACCCCTCCACTTT. As protein: CASSPDRDLPPLHF.

V and J are TRBV5-6 and TRBJ1-3; D is ambiguous. Trimming took off 4 bases at V and 0 bases at J, with 8 bases between the two ends. CDR3 length: 14 amino acids. CDR1 SGHDT and CDR2 YYEEEE come from the germline V gene. The CDR3 nucleotides are TGTGCCAGCAGCCTCCGGGACTCTGGAAACACCATATATTTT. Its translation: CASSLRDSGNTIYF.

This clone is a singleton in its sample. Other DNA sequences of this sample code for an identical CDR3. The chain recombines TRBV30 with TRBJ1-2, with D tentatively TRBD1 (6 bases). V was pared by 0 bases and J by 4 bases, with 9 bases between. CDR3 length equals 13 residues. Germline CDR1 is GTSNPN and CDR2 is SVGIG (reference sequence). The CDR3 DNA sequence: TGTGCCTGGAGTGTACAGGGTCCCTATGGCTACACCTTC. Translating gives CAWSVQGPYGYTF. The complete variable domain, with remaining parts taken from reference TRBV30 and TRBJ1-2, reads SQTIHQWPATLVQPVGSPLSLECTVEGTSNPNLYWYRQAAGRGLQLLFYSVGIGQISSEVPQNLSASRPQDRQFILSSKKLLLSDSGFYLCAWSVQGPYGYTFGSGTRLTVV.

The chain combines TRBV5-1 with TRBJ2-3, with 11 bases identical to TRBD1. From germline, CDR1 is SGHRS and CDR2 YFSETQ. The CDR3 extends over 17 amino acids. With 3 bases clipped from V and 0 bases from J, the junction kept 6 bases outside the gene matches. The CDR3 reads CASSSGTGGTSTDTQYF. CDR3 bases: TGCGCCAGCAGCTCGGGGACAGGGGGAACTAGCACAGATACGCAGTATTTT.

The chain has TRBV7-2 and TRBJ2-7; 7 positions agree with TRBD2. J lost 3 bases, V lost 5 bases, and 4 bases had no gene match. This CDR3 comprises 13 residues. CDR1 and CDR2 from the germline V gene are SGHTA and FQGNSA. This CDR3 reads CASSTRDYYEQYF. CDR3 bases: TGTGCCAGCAGCACCCGGGACTACTACGAGCAGTACTTC.

The J gene is TRBJ2-1, the V gene TRBV2; no clear D. Germline CDR1 is SNHLY and CDR2 is FYNNEI. Between the trimmed V and J ends, which lost 5 bases and 6 bases, there was a span of 20 bases. The CDR3 contains 16 residues. DNA of the CDR3: TGTGCCAGCAGTATTCGGGTGAATGACTTGGGCAATGAGCAGTTCTTC. Protein sequence: CASSIRVNDLGNEQFF. Using reference TRBV2 and TRBJ2-1 for the parts outside the CDR3, the full variable domain is EPEVTQTPSHQVTQMGQEVILRCVPISNHLYFYWYRQILGQKVEFLVSFYNNEISEKSEIFDDQFSVERPDGSNFTLKIRSTKLEDSAMYFCASSIRVNDLGNEQFFGPGTRLTVL.

The chain joins TRBV29-1 to TRBJ2-1, with TRBD2 matching 9 bases. Germline V gene data show CDR1 as SQVTM and CDR2 as ANQGSEA. The CDR3 is made up of 13 amino acids. Trimming removed 3 bases from V and 4 bases from J; junction bases left unmatched: 1. This CDR3 is CSVDLAGYNEQFF. DNA of the CDR3: TGCAGCGTTGATCTAGCGGGGTACAATGAGCAGTTCTTC.

V usage is TRBV6-6 and J usage is TRBJ2-7; D is possibly TRBD1 (5 bases). Deletions cut 2 bases from V and 0 bases from J, with 11 bases between. Germline-derived CDR1 and CDR2 are MNHNY and SVGAGI (reference sequence). The CDR3 has 15 amino acids. The CDR3 sequence: CASSYQTVYSYEQYF. The CDR3 DNA reads TGTGCCAGCAGTTACCAGACAGTATACTCCTACGAGCAGTACTTC.

The V gene is TRBV7-9, the J gene TRBJ2-4, with TRBD2 identical over 15 bases. CDR3 size: 19 residues. CDR1 SEHNR and CDR2 FQNEAQ come from the germline V gene (reference sequence). Trimming cost V 5 bases and J 0 bases; bases outside gene matches: 8. CDR3 sequence reads: CASSRGLAGGHLAKNIQYF. DNA for the CDR3: TGTGCCAGCAGCCGGGGACTAGCGGGGGGCCACCTAGCCAAAAACATTCAGTACTTC.

V gene TRBV11-2 combines with J gene TRBJ1-1; D is unresolved. The V end lost 1 base, the J end lost 4 bases, and 10 bases lay between the germline ends. CDR3 length: 14 amino acids. Per germline, CDR1 SGHAT and CDR2 FQNNGV. CDR3 nucleotide sequence: TGTGCCAGCAGCTTAGGTCATCGGGCCACTGAAGCTTTCTTT. Translated, it gives CASSLGHRATEAFF.

The gene calls are TRBV4-3 and TRBJ1-1; D is undetermined. V was cut by 1 base and J by 4 bases, with 10 bases left in between. The CDR3 consists of 14 residues. Germline CDR1 is LGHNA and CDR2 is YSLEER. The CDR3 region has the DNA TGCGCCAGCAGCCAAGGAAACAGACGCACTGAAGCTTTCTTT. This encodes CASSQGNRRTEAFF.

In regard to this clone: The identical CDR3 is also encoded by other nucleotide sequences in the sample. CDR3 nucleotide sequence: TGCGCCAGCAGCTCGGCCTCCTACGAGCAGTACTTC. This sequence encodes CASSSASYEQYF. The chain uses TRBV5-1 and TRBJ2-7, with no clear D. The CDR3 length is 12 residues. V was shortened by 3 bases and J by 0 bases, with 4 bases between the two germline ends. Per the germline V gene, CDR1 is SGHRS and CDR2 is YFSETQ.

A word on this clone: The sample carries other DNA sequences with the same CDR3. CDR3 DNA: TGTGCCAGCAGTTTATGGGGGGTTGAGACCCAGTACTTC. Its translation is CASSLWGVETQYF. The chain links TRBV28 to TRBJ2-5; possibly TRBD1 or TRBD2 for D (5 bases each). There are 13 residues in the CDR3. V was cut by 0 bases and J by 5 bases, with 7 bases left in between. Looked up from germline, CDR1 is MDHEN and CDR2 is SYDVKM.

This chain uses TRBV2 with TRBJ1-2, with D perhaps TRBD1 (6 bases). Trimming took 7 bases from V and 2 from J, leaving 11 bases between them. The CDR3 is made up of 13 amino acids. Germline V gene sequence: CDR1 SNHLY, CDR2 FYNNEI. The DNA for the CDR3 is TGTGCCAGCACCGGGGGGCGGAACTATGGCTACACCTTC. Amino acid sequence: CASTGGRNYGYTF.

The rearrangement joins TRBV18 to TRBJ1-3, with D possibly being TRBD1 (6 bases). V lost 4 bases, J lost 0 bases, and 7 bases lay in between. CDR1 and CDR2 from the germline V gene are KGHSH and LQKENI. This CDR3 has 14 amino acids. CDR3 DNA sequence: TGTGCCAGCTCACAACAGGGCTCTGGAAACACCATATATTTT. Amino acid sequence: CASSQQGSGNTIYF.

This CDR3 is CASSLLKGLAMNTEAFF. The CDR3, as DNA: TGTGCCAGCAGCTTGTTAAAAGGGCTTGCTATGAACACTGAAGCTTTCTTT. The chain carries TRBV5-6 and TRBJ1-1; D not resolved. V lost 1 base and J lost 0, with 16 bases in between. CDR1 is SGHDT, CDR2 YYEEEE, per germline. This CDR3 has 17 amino acids.

The chain joins TRBV9 to TRBJ2-7; 11 nucleotides agree with TRBD2. V shed 3 bases, J shed 6 bases, and the junction held 5 bases outside the gene matches. The CDR3 runs to 14 residues. Germline loops: CDR1 SGDLS, CDR2 YYNGEE. CDR3 in amino acids: CASSATSGVFEQYF. CDR3 nucleotides: TGTGCCAGCAGCGCGACTAGCGGGGTTTTCGAGCAGTACTTC.

CDR3 in DNA: TGTGCCAGTAGGACAGATCAAGAGACCCAGTACTTC. It codes for CASRTDQETQYF. The genes are TRBV19 and TRBJ2-5; D might be TRBD1 (5 bases). The germline V gene has CDR1 LNHDA and CDR2 SQIVND (reference sequence). V gave up 6 bases and J gave up 2 bases, with 7 bases separating them. CDR3 size: 12 residues.

This clone was recorded only once. The chain couples TRBV7-2 to TRBJ2-5; 8 bases agree with TRBD1. CDR3 length: 14 residues. V was pared by 5 bases and J by 5 bases, with 7 bases of the junction left unmatched. From germline, CDR1 is SGHTA and CDR2 FQGNSA. The CDR3 protein is CASSRDRRDETQYF. CDR3 bases: TGTGCCAGCAGCCGGGACAGGAGGGACGAGACCCAGTACTTC.

V and J are TRBV6-1 and TRBJ1-5; D gene unclear. From germline, CDR1 is MNHNS and CDR2 SASEGT. Trimming pared 7 bases from V and 11 bases from J, leaving 15 bases between. The CDR3 runs 12 residues. The CDR3 coding sequence is TGTGCCAGCACTCATACGTCCGGAGCCCAGCATTTT. Translating it yields CASTHTSGAQHF.

The rearrangement links TRBV19 to TRBJ1-1; D gene ambiguous. In germline, CDR1 is LNHDA, CDR2 SQIVND (reference sequence). This CDR3 spans 15 amino acids. Trimming left V 7 bases short and J 2 bases short, with 17 bases between. The CDR3 reads CASISARRANTEAFF. CDR3 DNA sequence: TGTGCCAGTATTTCCGCGCGGCGGGCAAACACTGAAGCTTTCTTT.